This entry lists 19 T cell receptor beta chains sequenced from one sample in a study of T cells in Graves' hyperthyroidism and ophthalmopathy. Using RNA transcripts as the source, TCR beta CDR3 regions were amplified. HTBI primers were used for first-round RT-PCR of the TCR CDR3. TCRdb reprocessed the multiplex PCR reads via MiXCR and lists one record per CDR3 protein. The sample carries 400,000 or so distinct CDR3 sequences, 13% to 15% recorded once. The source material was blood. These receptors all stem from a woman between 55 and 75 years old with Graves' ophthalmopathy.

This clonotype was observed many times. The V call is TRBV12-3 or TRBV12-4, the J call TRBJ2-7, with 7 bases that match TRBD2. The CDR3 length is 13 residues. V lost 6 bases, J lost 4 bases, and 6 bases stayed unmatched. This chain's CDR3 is CASSHSGGYEQYF. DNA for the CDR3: TGTGCCAGCAGCCACTCCGGGGGGTACGAGCAGTACTTC.

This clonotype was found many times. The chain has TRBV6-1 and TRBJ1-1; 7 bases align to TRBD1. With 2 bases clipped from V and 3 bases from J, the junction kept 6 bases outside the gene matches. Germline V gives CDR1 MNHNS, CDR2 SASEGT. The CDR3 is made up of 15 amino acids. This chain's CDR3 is CASSEKLTGYTEAFF. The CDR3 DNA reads TGTGCCAGCAGTGAAAAGTTGACAGGGTACACTGAAGCTTTCTTT.

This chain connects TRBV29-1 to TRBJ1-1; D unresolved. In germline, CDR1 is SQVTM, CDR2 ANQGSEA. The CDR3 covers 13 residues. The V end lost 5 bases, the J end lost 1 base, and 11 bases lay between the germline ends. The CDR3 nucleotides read TGCAGCGTTTCAGACAATGCGAACACTGAAGCTTTCTTT. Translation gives CSVSDNANTEAFF. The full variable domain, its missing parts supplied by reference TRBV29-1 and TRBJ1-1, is SAVISQKPSRDICQRGTSLTIQCQVDSQVTMMFWYRQQPGQSLTLIATANQGSEATYESGFVIDKFPISRPNLTFSTLTVSNMSPEDSSIYLCSVSDNANTEAFFGQGTRLTVV.

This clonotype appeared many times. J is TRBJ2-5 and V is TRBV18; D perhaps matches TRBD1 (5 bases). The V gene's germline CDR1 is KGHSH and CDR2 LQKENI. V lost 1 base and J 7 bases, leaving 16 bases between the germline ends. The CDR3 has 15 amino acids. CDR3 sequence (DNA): TGTGCCAGCTCACCACTGGTCGGACAACTTACGACCCAGTACTTC. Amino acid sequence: CASSPLVGQLTTQYF.

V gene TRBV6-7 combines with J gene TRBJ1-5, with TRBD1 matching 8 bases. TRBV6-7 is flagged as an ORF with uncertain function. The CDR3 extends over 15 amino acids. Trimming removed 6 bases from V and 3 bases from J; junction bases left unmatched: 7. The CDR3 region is CASRIRDRNNQPQHF. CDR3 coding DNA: TGTGCCAGCAGAATCCGGGACAGGAACAATCAGCCCCAGCATTTT.

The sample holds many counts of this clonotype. As DNA, the CDR3 is TGTGCCATCAGTGAGGGGACAGGGGGCGGGAATCAGCCCCAGCATTTT. Its protein product is CAISEGTGGGNQPQHF. The rearrangement joins TRBV10-3 to TRBJ1-5, with TRBD1 matching over 12 bases. After removal of 2 bases from V and 4 bases from J, the junction contained 3 bases not matched to a gene. From germline, CDR1 is ENHRY and CDR2 SYGVKD. The CDR3 extends over 16 amino acids.

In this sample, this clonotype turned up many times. The CDR3 here is CASSQDPSGASYEQYF. CDR3 nucleotides: TGTGCCAGCAGCCAAGATCCGAGCGGAGCCTCCTACGAGCAGTACTTC. The rearrangement links TRBV3-1 to TRBJ2-7, with D possibly TRBD2 on 5 matching bases. Germline V gene lookup returns CDR1 LGHDT and CDR2 YNNKEL (reference sequence). The CDR3 contains 16 residues. V was trimmed by 0 bases and J by 0 bases, leaving 12 bases between them.

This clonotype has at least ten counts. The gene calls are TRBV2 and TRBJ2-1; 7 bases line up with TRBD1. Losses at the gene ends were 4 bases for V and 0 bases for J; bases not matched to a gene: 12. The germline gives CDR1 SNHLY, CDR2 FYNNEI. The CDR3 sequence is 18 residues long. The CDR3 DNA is TGTGCCAGCAGTGGGCCCGGCGGACAGGCCAGCTCCTACAATGAGCAGTTCTTC. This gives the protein CASSGPGGQASSYNEQFF.

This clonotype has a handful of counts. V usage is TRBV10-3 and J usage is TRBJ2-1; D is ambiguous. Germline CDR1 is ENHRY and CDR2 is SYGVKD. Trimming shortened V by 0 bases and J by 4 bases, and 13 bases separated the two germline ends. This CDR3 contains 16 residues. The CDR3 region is CAISESGRRQYNEQFF. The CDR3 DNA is TGTGCCATCAGTGAGTCCGGACGTAGGCAATACAATGAGCAGTTCTTC.

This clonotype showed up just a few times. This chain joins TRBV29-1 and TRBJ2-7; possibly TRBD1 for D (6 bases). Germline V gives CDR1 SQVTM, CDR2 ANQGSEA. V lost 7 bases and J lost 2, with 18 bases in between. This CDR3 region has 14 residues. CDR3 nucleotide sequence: TGCAGCGGTGCCGGGACAAGGGGCGCCTACGAGCAGTACTTC. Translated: CSGAGTRGAYEQYF.

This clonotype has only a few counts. The CDR3 region has the DNA TGTGCCATCAGTGAGTCCAGTTCACCCCTCCACTTT. Protein sequence: CAISESSSPLHF. The chain carries TRBV10-3 and TRBJ1-6, with D hard to call. The CDR3 loop spans 12 amino acids. Germline V gives CDR1 ENHRY, CDR2 SYGVKD. The V and J ends lost 0 bases and 9 bases respectively, with 3 bases between them.

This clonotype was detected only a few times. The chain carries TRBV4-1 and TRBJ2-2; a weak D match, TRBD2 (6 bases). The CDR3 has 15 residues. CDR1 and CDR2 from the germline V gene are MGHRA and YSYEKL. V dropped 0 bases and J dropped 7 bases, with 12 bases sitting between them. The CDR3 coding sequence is TGCGCCAGCAGCCAAGATCGGGGGATCAACGGGGAGCTGTTTTTT. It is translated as CASSQDRGINGELFF.

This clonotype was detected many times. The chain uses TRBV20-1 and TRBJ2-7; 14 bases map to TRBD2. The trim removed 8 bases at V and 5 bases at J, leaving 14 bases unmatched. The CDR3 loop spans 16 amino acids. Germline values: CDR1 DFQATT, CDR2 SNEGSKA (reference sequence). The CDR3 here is CSSKTIGGLAGDEQYF. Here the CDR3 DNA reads TGCAGTTCTAAGACCATCGGGGGACTAGCGGGAGACGAGCAGTACTTC.

Written as DNA, the CDR3 is TGTGCCAGCTCACCGCTACCAGGGGCGGGAGGTGAAAATGAGCAGTTCTTC. This encodes CASSPLPGAGGENEQFF. This chain links TRBV18 with TRBJ2-1, with 8 bases lining up with TRBD2. Germline V gene sequence: CDR1 KGHSH, CDR2 LQKENI. The CDR3 is 17 amino acids. Trimming took 3 bases from V and 7 from J; bases not matched to a gene: 14.

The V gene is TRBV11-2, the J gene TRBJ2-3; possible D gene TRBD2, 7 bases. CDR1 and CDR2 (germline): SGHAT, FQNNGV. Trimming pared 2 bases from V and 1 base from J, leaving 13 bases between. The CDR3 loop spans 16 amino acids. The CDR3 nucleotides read TGTGCCAGCAGCTTAAGTCCGGGGGGCGGCACAGATACGCAGTATTTT. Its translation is CASSLSPGGGTDTQYF.

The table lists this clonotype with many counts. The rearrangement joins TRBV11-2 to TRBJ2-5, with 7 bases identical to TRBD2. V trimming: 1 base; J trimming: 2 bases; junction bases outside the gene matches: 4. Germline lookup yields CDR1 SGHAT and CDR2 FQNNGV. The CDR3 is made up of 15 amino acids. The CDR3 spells CASSLVLAKQETQYF. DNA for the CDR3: TGTGCCAGCAGCTTAGTACTAGCGAAGCAAGAGACCCAGTACTTC.

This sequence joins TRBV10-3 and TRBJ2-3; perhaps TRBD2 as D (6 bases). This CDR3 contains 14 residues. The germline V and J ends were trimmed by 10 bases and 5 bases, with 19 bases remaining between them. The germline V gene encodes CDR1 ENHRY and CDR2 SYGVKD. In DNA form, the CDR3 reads TGTGCCACTACCGAACGCGGGAAGGGAGATACGCAGTATTTT. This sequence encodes CATTERGKGDTQYF.

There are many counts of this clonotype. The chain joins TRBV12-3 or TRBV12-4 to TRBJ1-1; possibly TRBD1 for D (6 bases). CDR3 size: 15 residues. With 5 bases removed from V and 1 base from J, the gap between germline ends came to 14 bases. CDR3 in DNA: TGTGCCAGCAGTCCACCGACAGGTCGGAACACTGAAGCTTTCTTT. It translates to CASSPPTGRNTEAFF.

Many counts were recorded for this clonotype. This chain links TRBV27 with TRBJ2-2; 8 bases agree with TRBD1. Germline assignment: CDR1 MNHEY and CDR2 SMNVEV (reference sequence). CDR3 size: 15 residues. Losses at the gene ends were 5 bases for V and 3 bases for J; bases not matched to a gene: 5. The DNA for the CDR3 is TGTGCCAGCAGTCCCTCGACAGGGGACACCGGGGAGCTGTTTTTT. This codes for CASSPSTGDTGELFF.